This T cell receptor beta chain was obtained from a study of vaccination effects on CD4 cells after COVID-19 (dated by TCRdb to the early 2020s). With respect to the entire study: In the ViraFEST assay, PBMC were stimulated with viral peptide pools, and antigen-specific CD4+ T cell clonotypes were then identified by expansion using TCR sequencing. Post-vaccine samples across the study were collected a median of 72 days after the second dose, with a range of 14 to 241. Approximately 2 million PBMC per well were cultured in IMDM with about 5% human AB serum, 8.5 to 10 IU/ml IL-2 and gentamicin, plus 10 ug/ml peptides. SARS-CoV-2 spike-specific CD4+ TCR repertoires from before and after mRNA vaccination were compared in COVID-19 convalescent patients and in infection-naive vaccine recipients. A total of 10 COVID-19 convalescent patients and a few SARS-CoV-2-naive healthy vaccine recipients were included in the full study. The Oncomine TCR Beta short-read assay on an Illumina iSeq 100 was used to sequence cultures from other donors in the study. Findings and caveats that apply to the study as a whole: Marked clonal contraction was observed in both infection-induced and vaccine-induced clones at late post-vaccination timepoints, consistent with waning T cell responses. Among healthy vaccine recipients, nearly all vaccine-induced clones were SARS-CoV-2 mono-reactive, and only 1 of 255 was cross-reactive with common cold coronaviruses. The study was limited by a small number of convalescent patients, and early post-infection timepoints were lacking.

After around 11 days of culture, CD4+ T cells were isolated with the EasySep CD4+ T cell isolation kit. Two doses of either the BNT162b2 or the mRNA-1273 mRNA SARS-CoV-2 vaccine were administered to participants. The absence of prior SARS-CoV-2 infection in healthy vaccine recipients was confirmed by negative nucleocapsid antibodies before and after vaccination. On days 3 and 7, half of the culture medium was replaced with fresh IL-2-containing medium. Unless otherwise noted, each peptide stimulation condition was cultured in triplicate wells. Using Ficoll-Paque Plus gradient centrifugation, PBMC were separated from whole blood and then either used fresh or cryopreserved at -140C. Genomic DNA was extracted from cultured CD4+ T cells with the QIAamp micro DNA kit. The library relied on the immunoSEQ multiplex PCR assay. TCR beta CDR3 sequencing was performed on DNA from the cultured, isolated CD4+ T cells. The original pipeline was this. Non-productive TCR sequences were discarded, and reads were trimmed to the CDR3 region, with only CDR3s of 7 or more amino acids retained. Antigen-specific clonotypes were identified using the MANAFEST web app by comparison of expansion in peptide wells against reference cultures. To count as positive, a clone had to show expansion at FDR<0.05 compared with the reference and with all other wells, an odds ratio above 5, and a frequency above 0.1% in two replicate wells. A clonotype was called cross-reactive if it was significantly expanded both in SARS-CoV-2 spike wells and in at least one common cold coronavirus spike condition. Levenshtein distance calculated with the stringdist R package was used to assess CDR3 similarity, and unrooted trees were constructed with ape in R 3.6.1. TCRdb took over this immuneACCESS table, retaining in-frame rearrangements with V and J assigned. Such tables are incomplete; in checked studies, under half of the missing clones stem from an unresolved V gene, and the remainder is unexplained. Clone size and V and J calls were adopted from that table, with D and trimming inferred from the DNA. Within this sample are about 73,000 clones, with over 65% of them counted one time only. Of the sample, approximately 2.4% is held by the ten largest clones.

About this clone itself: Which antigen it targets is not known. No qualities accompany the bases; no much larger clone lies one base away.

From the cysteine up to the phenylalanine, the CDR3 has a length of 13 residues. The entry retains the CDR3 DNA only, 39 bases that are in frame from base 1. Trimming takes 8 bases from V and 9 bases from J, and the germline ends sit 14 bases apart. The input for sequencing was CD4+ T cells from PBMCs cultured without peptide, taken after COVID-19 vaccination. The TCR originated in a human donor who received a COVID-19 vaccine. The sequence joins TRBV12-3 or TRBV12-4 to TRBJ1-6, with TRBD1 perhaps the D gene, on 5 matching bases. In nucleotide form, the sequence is TGTGCCAGCTCCCGGGACTCGGGTTCACCCCTCCACTTT. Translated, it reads CASSRDSGSPLHF.